Sequencing of this T cell receptor (beta chain) was carried out in a study of blood T cell repertoires in COVID-19. Study in general: Samples representing acute and convalescent COVID-19 were sourced from the United States, Italy and Spain. Nucleic acid was either cDNA or gDNA, and it came from T cells, B-cell-depleted T cells, or PBMCs.

Membership in each cohort depended on participant-reported clinical history. Per the authors' pipeline: Cell counts per sample came from amplifying reference gene primers. Repertoires were generated with immunoSEQ multiplex PCR, while TCRdb's copy carries only in-frame clones and drops some. V and J calls and clone size follow that table, whereas D and trimming were derived from the DNA. The table shows hundreds of thousands of clones, with 80% occurring only once. Looked up from germline, CDR1 is MNHEY and CDR2 is SVGAGI. Trimming shortened V by 6 bases and J by 2 bases, and 10 bases separated the two germline ends. The CDR3 covers 13 residues.

The V call is TRBV6-5, the J call TRBJ2-5; D is unclear. This sequence was found in a woman aged 35 to 49 with acute COVID-19. Material: PBMCs or T cells enriched from blood (not recorded which). CDR3 loop: CASRIRSQETQYF. CDR3 sequence (DNA): TGTGCCAGCAGGATCCGGTCTCAAGAGACCCAGTACTTC.